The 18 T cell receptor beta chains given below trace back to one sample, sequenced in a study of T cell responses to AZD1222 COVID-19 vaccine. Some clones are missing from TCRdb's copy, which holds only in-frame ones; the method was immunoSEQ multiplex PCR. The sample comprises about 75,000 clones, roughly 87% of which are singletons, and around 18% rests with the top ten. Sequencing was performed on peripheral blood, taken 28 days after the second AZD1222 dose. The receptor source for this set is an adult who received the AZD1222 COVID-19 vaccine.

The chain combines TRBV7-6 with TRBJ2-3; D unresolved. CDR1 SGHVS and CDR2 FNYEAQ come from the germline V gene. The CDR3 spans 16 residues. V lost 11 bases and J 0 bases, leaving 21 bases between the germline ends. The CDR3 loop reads CAGAKLTTPSTDTQYF. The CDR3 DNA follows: TGTGCCGGAGCGAAACTCACAACCCCTAGCACAGATACGCAGTATTTT.

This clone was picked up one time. The CDR3 loop reads CASSQDWGQDAEAFF. The DNA for the CDR3 is TGCGCCAGCAGCCAAGATTGGGGGCAGGACGCTGAAGCTTTCTTT. This sequence joins TRBV4-1 and TRBJ1-1, with D perhaps matching TRBD1 (6 bases). CDR1 and CDR2 (germline): MGHRA, YSYEKL. This CDR3 spans 15 amino acids. The ends were cut back, 0 bases at V and 6 bases at J, with 14 bases in the middle.

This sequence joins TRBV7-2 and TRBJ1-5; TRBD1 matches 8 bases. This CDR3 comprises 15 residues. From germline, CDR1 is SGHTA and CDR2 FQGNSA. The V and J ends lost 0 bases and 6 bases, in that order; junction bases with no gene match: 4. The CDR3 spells CASSLAGQGGQPQHF. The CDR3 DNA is TGTGCCAGCAGCTTAGCCGGACAGGGCGGTCAGCCCCAGCATTTT.

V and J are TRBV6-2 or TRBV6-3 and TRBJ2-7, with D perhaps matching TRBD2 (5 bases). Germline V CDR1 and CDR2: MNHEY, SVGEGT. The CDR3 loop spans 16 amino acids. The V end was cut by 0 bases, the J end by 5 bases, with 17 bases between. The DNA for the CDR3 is TGTGCCAGCAGTTACTCGAGACTCCCGGCCGGGGACGAGCAGTACTTC. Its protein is CASSYSRLPAGDEQYF.

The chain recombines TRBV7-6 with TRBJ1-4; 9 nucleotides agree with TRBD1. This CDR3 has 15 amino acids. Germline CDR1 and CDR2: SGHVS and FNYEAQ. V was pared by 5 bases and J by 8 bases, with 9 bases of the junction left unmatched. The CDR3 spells CASSTRHRGREKLFF. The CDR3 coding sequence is TGTGCCAGCAGCACCCGACACAGGGGGCGGGAAAAACTGTTTTTT.

For the CDR3, the DNA is TGTGCCAGCTCACTGGCGCCAGGGGACGAGCAGTACTTC. Protein sequence: CASSLAPGDEQYF. The V gene is TRBV18, the J gene TRBJ2-7; perhaps TRBD1 as D (6 bases). The length of the CDR3 is 13 residues. Germline assignment: CDR1 KGHSH and CDR2 LQKENI. Deletions cut 4 bases from V and 5 bases from J, with 12 bases between.

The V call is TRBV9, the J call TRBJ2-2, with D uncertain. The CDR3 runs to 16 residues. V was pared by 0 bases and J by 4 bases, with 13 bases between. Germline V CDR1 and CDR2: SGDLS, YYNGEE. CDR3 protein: CASSVGRLRGTGELFF. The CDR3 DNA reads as TGTGCCAGCAGCGTAGGCCGGCTACGCGGCACCGGGGAGCTGTTTTTT.

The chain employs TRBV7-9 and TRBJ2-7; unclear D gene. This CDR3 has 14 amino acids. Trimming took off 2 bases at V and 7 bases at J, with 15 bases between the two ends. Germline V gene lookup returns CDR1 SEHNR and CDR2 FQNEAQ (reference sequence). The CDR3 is CASSLSTTAGEQYF. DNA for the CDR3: TGTGCCAGCAGCTTAAGTACAACAGCCGGGGAGCAGTACTTC.

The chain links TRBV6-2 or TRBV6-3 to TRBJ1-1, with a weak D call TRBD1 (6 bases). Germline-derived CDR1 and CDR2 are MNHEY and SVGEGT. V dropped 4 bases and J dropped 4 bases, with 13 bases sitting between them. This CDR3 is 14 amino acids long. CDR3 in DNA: TGTGCCAGCAGTTTGGCAGGGGAGAGCACTGAAGCTTTCTTT. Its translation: CASSLAGESTEAFF.

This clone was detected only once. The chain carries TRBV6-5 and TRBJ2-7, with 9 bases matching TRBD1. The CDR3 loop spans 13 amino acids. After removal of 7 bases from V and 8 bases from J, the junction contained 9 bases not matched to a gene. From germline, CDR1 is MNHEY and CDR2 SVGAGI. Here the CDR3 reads CASMVQGAGKQYF. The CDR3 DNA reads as TGTGCCAGCATGGTACAGGGGGCCGGGAAGCAGTACTTC.

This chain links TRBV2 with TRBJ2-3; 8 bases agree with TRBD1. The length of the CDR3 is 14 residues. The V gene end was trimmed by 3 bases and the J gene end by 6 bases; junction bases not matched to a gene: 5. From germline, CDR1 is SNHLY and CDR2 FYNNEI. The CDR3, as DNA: TGTGCCAGCAGTGACGACAGGGGATGCGATACGCAGTATTTT. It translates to CASSDDRGCDTQYF. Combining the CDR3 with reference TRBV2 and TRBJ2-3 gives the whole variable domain EPEVTQTPSHQVTQMGQEVILRCVPISNHLYFYWYRQILGQKVEFLVSFYNNEISEKSEIFDDQFSVERPDGSNFTLKIRSTKLEDSAMYFCASSDDRGCDTQYFGPGTRLTVL.

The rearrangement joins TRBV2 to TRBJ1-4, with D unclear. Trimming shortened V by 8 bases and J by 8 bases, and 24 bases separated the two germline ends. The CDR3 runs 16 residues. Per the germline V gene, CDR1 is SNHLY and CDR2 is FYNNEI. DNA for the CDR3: TGTGCCAGCCGCCTGGATCGTGGGGTAGGGAACGAAAAACTGTTTTTT. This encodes CASRLDRGVGNEKLFF.

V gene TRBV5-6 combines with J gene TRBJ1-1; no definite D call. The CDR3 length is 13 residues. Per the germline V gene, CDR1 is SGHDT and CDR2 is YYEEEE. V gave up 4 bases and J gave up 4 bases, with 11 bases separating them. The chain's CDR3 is CASSSLDGTEAFF. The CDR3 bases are TGTGCCAGCAGCAGCCTTGACGGCACTGAAGCTTTCTTT. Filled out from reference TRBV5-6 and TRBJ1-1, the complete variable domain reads DAGVTQSPTHLIKTRGQQVTLRCSPKSGHDTVSWYQQALGQGPQFIFQYYEEEERQRGNFPDRFSGHQFPNYSSELNVNALLLGDSALYLCASSSLDGTEAFFGQGTRLTVV.

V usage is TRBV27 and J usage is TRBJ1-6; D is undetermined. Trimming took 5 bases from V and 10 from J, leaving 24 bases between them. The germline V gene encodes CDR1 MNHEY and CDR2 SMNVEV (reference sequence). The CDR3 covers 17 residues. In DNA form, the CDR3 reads TGTGCCAGCAGTCCCCTGGTGCCGGGGAAACACCAATCACCCCTCCACTTT. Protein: CASSPLVPGKHQSPLHF.

The DNA for the CDR3 is TGTGCCAGCACTCAGGGCCCGAATCAGCCCCAGCATTTT. Translating gives CASTQGPNQPQHF. The chain uses TRBV6-5 and TRBJ1-5; tentatively, D is TRBD1 (5 bases). The V and J ends lost 7 bases and 4 bases respectively, with 11 bases between them. The CDR3 has 13 amino acids. From germline, CDR1 is MNHEY and CDR2 SVGAGI.

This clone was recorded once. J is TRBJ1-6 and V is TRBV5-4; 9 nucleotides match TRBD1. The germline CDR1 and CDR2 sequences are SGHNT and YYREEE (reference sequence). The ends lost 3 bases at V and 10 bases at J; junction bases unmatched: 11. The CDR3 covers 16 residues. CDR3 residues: CASSSRVGQGGSPLHF. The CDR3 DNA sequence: TGTGCCAGCAGCTCCCGGGTGGGACAGGGTGGATCACCCCTCCACTTT.

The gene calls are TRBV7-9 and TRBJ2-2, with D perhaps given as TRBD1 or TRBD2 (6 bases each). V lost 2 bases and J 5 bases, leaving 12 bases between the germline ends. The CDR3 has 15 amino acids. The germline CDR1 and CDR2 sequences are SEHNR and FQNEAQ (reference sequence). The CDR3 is CASSLSRGVTGELFF. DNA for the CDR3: TGTGCCAGCAGCTTATCAAGGGGGGTTACCGGGGAGCTGTTTTTT.

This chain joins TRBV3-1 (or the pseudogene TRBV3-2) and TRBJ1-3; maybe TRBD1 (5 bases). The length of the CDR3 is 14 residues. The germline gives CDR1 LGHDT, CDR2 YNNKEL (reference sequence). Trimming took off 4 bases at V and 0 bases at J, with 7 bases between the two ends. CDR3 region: CASSPGFSGNTIYF. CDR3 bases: TGTGCCAGCAGCCCAGGGTTCTCTGGAAACACCATATATTTT.